This passage covers 15 T cell receptor beta chains from one sample sequenced in a study of blood T cells in healthy people across ages. PCR was performed a second time for roughly 6 to 12 cycles using a sample-barcoded 5' primer and a J-beta primer mix. MiXCR was run by TCRdb on the 5' RACE reads, yielding one entry per CDR3 protein. Seen here are fewer than 650,000 distinct CDR3 sequences, about 28% observed once, and the top ten hold over 3.5%. The same sample was also used in a study of T cells of mothers and their children.

The sample consisted of blood. These receptor sequences come from a boy aged 2 to 10 in good health.

The chain uses TRBV7-6 and TRBJ2-1; TRBD1 matches 9 bases. The CDR3 has 14 residues. Germline trimming cut 1 base from V and 8 bases from J; bases unmatched to any gene: 3. Per germline, CDR1 SGHVS and CDR2 FNYEAQ. The CDR3: CASSLGTGVDEQFF. The CDR3 bases are TGTGCCAGCAGCTTAGGGACAGGGGTAGATGAGCAGTTCTTC.

This clonotype was detected a few times. The chain recombines TRBV27 with TRBJ1-1; the D gene is possibly TRBD1 (5 bases). The CDR3 consists of 15 residues. Per germline, CDR1 MNHEY and CDR2 SMNVEV (reference sequence). Trimming shortened V by 5 bases and J by 0 bases, and 13 bases separated the two germline ends. The CDR3 is CASSPAGPVNTEAFF. The CDR3 DNA reads TGTGCCAGCAGTCCAGCGGGACCGGTGAACACTGAAGCTTTCTTT.

A few counts support this clonotype. The chain carries TRBV28 and TRBJ1-1; D might be TRBD1 (6 bases). V lost 6 bases and J lost 5, with 19 bases in between. Germline lookup yields CDR1 MDHEN and CDR2 SYDVKM. CDR3 length equals 15 residues. In DNA, the CDR3 is TGTGCCAGCAGCCACCGGGGGGCTGTGGGGACTGAAGCTTTCTTT. It is translated as CASSHRGAVGTEAFF.

There are a few counts of this clonotype. The chain recombines TRBV10-3 with TRBJ2-2, with 8 bases matching TRBD1. There are 15 residues in the CDR3. Germline loops: CDR1 ENHRY, CDR2 SYGVKD. The V gene end was trimmed by 8 bases and the J gene end by 0 bases; junction bases not matched to a gene: 5. CDR3 sequence reads: CAIGAGGSNTGELFF. In DNA form, the CDR3 reads TGTGCCATCGGGGCAGGGGGCTCGAACACCGGGGAGCTGTTTTTT.

This chain links TRBV9 with TRBJ2-5, with TRBD1 identical over 7 bases. J gave up 5 bases and V 3 bases, and 7 bases lay outside the gene matches. Germline V gives CDR1 SGDLS, CDR2 YYNGEE. There are 14 residues in the CDR3. CDR3 in DNA: TGTGCCAGCAGCGCGGCTGGGACAGTTGAGACCCAGTACTTC. As protein: CASSAAGTVETQYF.

This clonotype came up a few times. The chain links TRBV9 to TRBJ2-5; 8 bases fit TRBD2. This CDR3 region has 15 residues. J lost 4 bases, V lost 2 bases, and 7 bases had no gene match. Germline values: CDR1 SGDLS, CDR2 YYNGEE. CDR3: CASSVPGAGVETQYF. The CDR3 region has the DNA TGTGCCAGCAGCGTCCCGGGAGCGGGAGTAGAGACCCAGTACTTC.

The chain is built from TRBV20-1 and TRBJ1-1; D gene uncertain. Trimming left V 4 bases short and J 11 bases short, with 14 bases between. The CDR3 totals 11 residues. CDR1 is DFQATT and CDR2 is SNEGSKA in the germline V gene (reference sequence). CDR3 DNA sequence: TGCAGTGCTACTCTAACGAGCGGCGCTTTCTTT. Amino acid sequence: CSATLTSGAFF.

This sequence joins TRBV5-4 and TRBJ2-5; tentative D call: TRBD2 (7 bases). The V end was cut by 3 bases, the J end by 0 bases, with 21 bases between. CDR1 SGHNT and CDR2 YYREEE come from the germline V gene (reference sequence). The CDR3 totals 18 residues. Written as DNA, the CDR3 is TGTGCCAGCAGCTCGCGCGGGGGCCCAATTTCAGACCAAGAGACCCAGTACTTC. It codes for CASSSRGGPISDQETQYF.

In this sample, this clonotype turned up a few times. The chain is built from TRBV4-3 and TRBJ2-6; TRBD1 aligns across 8 bases. V lost 0 bases, J lost 4 bases, and 14 bases stayed unmatched. CDR1 LGHNA and CDR2 YSLEER come from the germline V gene. The CDR3 consists of 20 residues. The CDR3 nucleotides read TGCGCCAGCAGCCAAGAGGGTCCGGACAGGGAGTCTATGGGGGCCAACGTCCTGACTTTC. The encoded protein is CASSQEGPDRESMGANVLTF.

In this sample, this clonotype turned up a few times. The V gene is TRBV4-3, the J gene TRBJ2-1, with a weak D call TRBD2 (5 bases). CDR3 length: 19 residues. From germline, CDR1 is LGHNA and CDR2 YSLEER. V lost 1 base and J 2 bases, leaving 21 bases between the germline ends. The CDR3 protein is CASSQAYQRAAGAYNEQFF. The CDR3 DNA reads TGCGCCAGCAGCCAAGCTTATCAGAGGGCGGCCGGGGCCTACAATGAGCAGTTCTTC.

In this sample, this clonotype turned up a few times. The gene calls are TRBV18 and TRBJ2-3; the D call may be TRBD1 or TRBD2 (6 bases each). The CDR3 sequence is 16 residues long. From germline, CDR1 is KGHSH and CDR2 LQKENI. Trimming shortened V by 6 bases and J by 1 base, and 17 bases separated the two germline ends. CDR3 amino acids: CASSLSEGGRTDTQYF. The CDR3 DNA follows: TGTGCCAGCTCCCTGAGTGAGGGGGGCCGCACAGATACGCAGTATTTT.

This clonotype was seen a few times. The chain combines TRBV9 with TRBJ1-5, with D possibly being TRBD1 (6 bases). V was shortened by 0 bases and J by 7 bases, with 14 bases between the two germline ends. Germline values: CDR1 SGDLS, CDR2 YYNGEE. CDR3 size: 15 residues. CDR3 protein: CASSVDPGESQPQHF. CDR3 nucleotide sequence: TGTGCCAGCAGCGTAGATCCAGGGGAAAGCCAGCCCCAGCATTTT. Full variable domain (outside the CDR3, taken from reference TRBV9 and TRBJ1-5): DSGVTQTPKHLITATGQRVTLRCSPRSGDLSVYWYQQSLDQGLQFLIQYYNGEERAKGNILERFSAQQFPDLHSELNLSSLELGDSALYFCASSVDPGESQPQHFGDGTRLSIL.

The sample holds one count of this clonotype. V gene TRBV7-2 combines with J gene TRBJ1-2; D is unresolved. This CDR3 is built from 15 residues. The germline V and J ends were trimmed by 1 base and 0 bases, with 9 bases remaining between them. Germline-derived CDR1 and CDR2 are SGHTA and FQGNSA. Written as DNA, the CDR3 is TGTGCCAGCAGCTTAGTGACACGAGCTAACTATGGCTACACCTTC. Its protein product is CASSLVTRANYGYTF.

The table lists this clonotype with a few counts. The gene calls are TRBV4-3 and TRBJ2-7; 7 nucleotides agree with TRBD2. V trimming: 0 bases; J trimming: 2 bases; junction bases outside the gene matches: 7. From germline, CDR1 is LGHNA and CDR2 YSLEER. The CDR3 runs 16 residues. The CDR3 sequence is CASSQEVREKAYEQYF. The CDR3 DNA is TGCGCCAGCAGCCAAGAGGTGCGGGAGAAGGCCTACGAGCAGTACTTC.

This clonotype was detected a few times. V and J are TRBV2 and TRBJ2-5; 8 positions match TRBD1. The CDR3 loop spans 17 amino acids. V gave up 6 bases and J gave up 3 bases; unmatched junction bases: 15. CDR1 and CDR2 (germline): SNHLY, FYNNEI. The CDR3 region is CASRLTGAAPSEETQYF. The CDR3 nucleotides are TGTGCCAGCAGATTGACAGGGGCGGCCCCGTCCGAAGAGACCCAGTACTTC.